This is a list of T cell receptor beta chains from one sample in a study of CD8+ T cells in alopecia areata. Libraries were prepared by immunoSEQ multiplex PCR; TCRdb keeps only in-frame clonotypes and omits some of them. This table has roughly 200,000 clones, approximately 55% appearing once. Source: CD8+ T cells sorted from blood, taken at week 24, from a patient treated with tofacitinib. The source is a human donor with alopecia areata. The CDR3 runs from the conserved cysteine through the conserved F or W. D genes are given only for firm matches. Not every row has a clone size; where given, it reads once, few, many or a size class.

V	J	D	size	DNA	CDR3
TRBV25-1	TRBJ1-2	NA	NA	TGTGCCAGCGGAGAAACAGGGACCTATGGCTACACCTTC	CASGETGTYGYTF
TRBV7-9	TRBJ1-4	NA	few	TGTGCCAGCAGACAGGAGCTAAATGAAAAACTGTTTTTT	CASRQELNEKLFF
TRBV30	TRBJ2-7	TRBD2	NA	TGTGCCTGGAGTCGACCAGCGGGGGCCTACGAGCAGTACTTC	CAWSRPAGAYEQYF
TRBV15	TRBJ2-7	TRBD2	NA	TGTGCCACCAGCGACTACGGGACTAGCGGATACGAGCAGTACTTC	CATSDYGTSGYEQYF
TRBV7-6	TRBJ2-3	NA	NA	TGTGCCAGCAGCTTACTCGGCGCCCCAGATACGCAGTATTTT	CASSLLGAPDTQYF
TRBV11-2	TRBJ2-1	NA	few	TGTGCCAGCAGCACAGGGGTAGGGGGAGGGTATGAGCAGTTCTTC	CASSTGVGGGYEQFF
TRBV25-1	TRBJ2-7	NA	NA	TGTGCCAGAACGGGACAAACTTACGAGCAGTACTTC	CARTGQTYEQYF
TRBV7-6	TRBJ2-7	NA	NA	TGTGCCAGCAGCTTGCAGGAGAGAGTACGTGAGCAGTACTTC	CASSLQERVREQYF
TRBV30	TRBJ1-1	NA	few	TGTGCCTGGAGTGGGACGAACACTGAAGCTTTCTTT	CAWSGTNTEAFF
TRBV9	TRBJ1-6	TRBD1	NA	TGTGCCAGCAGCGTAAGCTCCGGGACAGAGAGCTCCTATAATTCACCCCTCCACTTT	CASSVSSGTESSYNSPLHF
TRBV29-1	TRBJ1-1	NA	NA	TGCAGCGTTGAAGCCAGTGGTTACGCTGAAGCTTTCTTT	CSVEASGYAEAFF
TRBV9	TRBJ1-1	NA	NA	TGTGCCAGCAGCGAGACGGACACGAACACTGAAGCTTTCTTT	CASSETDTNTEAFF
TRBV19	TRBJ1-1	NA	NA	TGTGCCAGTGGACTAAATATGAACACTGAAGCTTTCTTT	CASGLNMNTEAFF
TRBV6-6	TRBJ1-1	TRBD1	few	TGTGCCAGCAGCGTAACAGGGGTGGGCACTGAAGCTTTCTTT	CASSVTGVGTEAFF
TRBV21-1	TRBJ1-6	NA	NA	TGTGCCAGCAATTTAGGGGGGGCGGATAATTCACCCCTCCACTTT	CASNLGGADNSPLHF
TRBV10-2	TRBJ2-7	TRBD2	few	TGCGCCAGCAGTGACAGCGGGGGGGCTCCCTACGAGCAGTACTTC	CASSDSGGAPYEQYF
TRBV30	TRBJ1-1	NA	NA	TGTGCCTGGAGCCTCGGACAGTATACTGAAGCTTTCTTT	CAWSLGQYTEAFF
TRBV7-9	TRBJ1-1	NA	few	TGTGCCAGCAGCTCACCGTGGGGCTACACTGAAGCTTTCTTT	CASSSPWGYTEAFF
TRBV29-1	TRBJ2-7	NA	NA	TGCAGCGGGGGAGGTGGGCTGGGCTACGAGCAGTACTTC	CSGGGGLGYEQYF
TRBV30	TRBJ2-2	NA	NA	TGTGCCTGGAGTGTAGCCTTATCCGGGGAGCTGTTTTTT	CAWSVALSGELFF
TRBV4-1	TRBJ1-1	NA	NA	TGCGCCAGCAGCCAAGACGGGGTCGGCACTGAAGCTTTCTTT	CASSQDGVGTEAFF
TRBV9	TRBJ1-1	NA	NA	TGTGCCAGCAGCGTAGGGGCAGTGGGGACTGAAGCTTTCTTT	CASSVGAVGTEAFF
TRBV15	TRBJ2-1	NA	NA	TGTGCCACCAGCAGAGATAGGAGGGAGCAGTTCTTC	CATSRDRREQFF